The 20 T cell receptor beta chains below come from one sample, sequenced in a study of blood T cell repertoires in COVID-19. Here immunoSEQ multiplex PCR was the method, and the copy in TCRdb shows in-frame clones only, minus some. The sample contains fewer than 200,000 clones, 77% of which appear only once. Material: peripheral blood. Source of these receptors: a man between 65 and 79 years old with acute or convalescent COVID-19.

V and J are TRBV10-2 and TRBJ2-3; 10 nucleotides match TRBD2. This CDR3 has 16 residues. Germline values: CDR1 WSHSY, CDR2 SAAADI. V lost 3 bases, J lost 3 bases, and 6 bases stayed unmatched. CDR3 sequence reads: CASSEQRGGRTDTQYF. CDR3 DNA: TGCGCCAGCAGTGAACAGCGGGGGGGTAGGACAGATACGCAGTATTTT.

CDR3 DNA: TGTGCCAGCAGCCAAGTAAGACAGGGCAGTTACGAGCAGTACTTC. Residues: CASSQVRQGSYEQYF. The rearrangement uses TRBV4-2 and TRBJ2-7; TRBD1 matches 7 bases. The CDR3 has 15 residues. From germline, CDR1 is LGHNA and CDR2 YNFKEQ. V lost 1 base and J lost 4; bases outside the gene matches: 7.

V is TRBV6-2 or TRBV6-3 and J is TRBJ2-1, with TRBD1 identical over 9 bases. V trimming: 5 bases; J trimming: 3 bases; junction bases outside the gene matches: 5. This CDR3 comprises 15 residues. Germline V gives CDR1 MNHEY, CDR2 SVGEGT. CDR3 protein: CASSQTGGGYNEQFF. In DNA form, the CDR3 reads TGTGCCAGCAGTCAAACAGGGGGCGGCTACAATGAGCAGTTCTTC.

The sample holds a few counts of this clone. The chain uses TRBV7-9 and TRBJ1-2; unclear D gene. The V end lost 0 bases, the J end lost 3 bases, and 5 bases lay between the germline ends. The CDR3 has 13 residues. Germline loops: CDR1 SEHNR, CDR2 FQNEAQ (reference sequence). The CDR3 region is CASSLAADYGYTF. The CDR3, as DNA: TGTGCCAGCAGCTTAGCGGCAGACTATGGCTACACCTTC.

The chain has TRBV5-4 and TRBJ1-3; D may be TRBD1 (5 bases). This CDR3 is 16 amino acids long. The V gene lost 4 bases and the J gene lost 0 bases, with 14 bases spanning the gap. From germline, CDR1 is SGHNT and CDR2 YYREEE (reference sequence). CDR3 coding DNA: TGTGCCAGCAGCCGGGTCGGGGGAAACTCTGGAAACACCATATATTTT. This encodes CASSRVGGNSGNTIYF.

This chain connects TRBV27 to TRBJ2-2, with TRBD1 as a possible D gene (6 bases). V lost 3 bases to trimming and J lost 6 bases, with 11 bases between them. The CDR3 is made up of 14 amino acids. CDR1 is MNHEY, CDR2 SMNVEV, per germline (reference sequence). In nucleotides, the CDR3 is TGTGCCAGCAGTTTGTATACAGGGCCCGGGGAGCTGTTTTTT. It translates to CASSLYTGPGELFF.

The chain couples TRBV11-2 to TRBJ2-3; no clear D. V was shortened by 3 bases and J by 6 bases, with 7 bases between the two germline ends. The germline CDR1 and CDR2 sequences are SGHAT and FQNNGV. The CDR3 consists of 12 residues. This CDR3 is CASSFSEDTQYF. The DNA for the CDR3 is TGTGCCAGCAGCTTCTCCGAGGATACGCAGTATTTT. Filled out from reference TRBV11-2 and TRBJ2-3, the complete variable domain reads EAGVAQSPRYKIIEKRQSVAFWCNPISGHATLYWYQQILGQGPKLLIQFQNNGVVDDSQLPKDRFSAERLKGVDSTLKIQPAKLEDSAVYLCASSFSEDTQYFGPGTRLTVL.

The V and J genes are TRBV6-4 and TRBJ2-1; perhaps TRBD2 as D (5 bases). The CDR3 is 15 residues long. Germline V gives CDR1 MRHNA, CDR2 SNTAGT. Trimming took 5 bases from V and 0 from J, leaving 11 bases between them. DNA of the CDR3: TGTGCCAGCAGTATATCAGGAGGCTCCTACAATGAGCAGTTCTTC. This codes for CASSISGGSYNEQFF.

This clone showed up just once. The chain carries TRBV15 and TRBJ2-3; 10 nucleotides match TRBD1. CDR3 length equals 17 residues. Germline CDR1 and CDR2: LNHNV and YYDKDF (reference sequence). V gave up 0 bases and J gave up 7 bases; unmatched junction bases: 10. CDR3 sequence reads: CATSRDPPGQGLNTQYF. The CDR3 DNA is TGTGCCACCAGCAGAGATCCCCCGGGACAGGGGTTGAATACGCAGTATTTT. Combining the CDR3 with reference TRBV15 and TRBJ2-3 gives the whole variable domain DAMVIQNPRYQVTQFGKPVTLSCSQTLNHNVMYWYQQKSSQAPKLLFHYYDKDFNNEADTPDNFQSRRPNTSFCFLDIRSPGLGDTAMYLCATSRDPPGQGLNTQYFGPGTRLTVL.

The chain joins TRBV5-1 to TRBJ1-1, with D maybe TRBD1 (5 bases). CDR1 is SGHRS, CDR2 YFSETQ, per germline. Trimming took off 0 bases at V and 3 bases at J, with 6 bases between the two ends. The length of the CDR3 is 13 residues. The CDR3 protein is CASSLVGHTEAFF. CDR3 in DNA: TGCGCCAGCAGCTTGGTGGGGCACACTGAAGCTTTCTTT.

This clone was picked up a small number of times. This chain links TRBV2 with TRBJ1-5; D might be TRBD1 (6 bases). The germline V gene has CDR1 SNHLY and CDR2 FYNNEI. The CDR3 has 15 residues. The germline V and J ends were trimmed by 5 bases and 4 bases, with 15 bases remaining between them. The CDR3 region is CASSITGSGNQPQHF. In DNA, the CDR3 is TGTGCCAGCAGTATAACAGGGTCGGGTAATCAGCCCCAGCATTTT.

J is TRBJ2-3 and V is TRBV5-8, with 12 nucleotides matching TRBD2. The V and J ends lost 0 bases and 3 bases, in that order; junction bases with no gene match: 8. This CDR3 spans 18 amino acids. Germline V CDR1 and CDR2: SGHTS, YDEGEE. The DNA for the CDR3 is TGTGCCAGCAGCTTGGCCCGGCTAGCGGGGGGGGCTACAGATACGCAGTATTTT. Encoded protein: CASSLARLAGGATDTQYF.

The rearrangement joins TRBV6-5 to TRBJ1-2; D is unresolved. With 4 bases removed from V and 6 bases from J, the gap between germline ends came to 18 bases. Germline V CDR1 and CDR2: MNHEY, SVGAGI. The CDR3 sequence is 15 residues long. The CDR3 spells CASSSGGPLENGYTF. The CDR3 nucleotides read TGTGCCAGCAGTTCGGGAGGCCCTCTGGAGAATGGCTACACCTTC.

The chain is built from TRBV4-2 and TRBJ1-4; 9 bases align to TRBD1. In germline, CDR1 is LGHNA, CDR2 YNFKEQ. The CDR3 is 14 amino acids. The ends lost 4 bases at V and 6 bases at J; junction bases unmatched: 3. The CDR3 nucleotides are TGTGCCAGCAGCCGGGGACAGGGATATGAAAAACTGTTTTTT. Amino acids: CASSRGQGYEKLFF.

The V and J genes are TRBV5-6 and TRBJ1-1; 7 bases align to TRBD1. The length of the CDR3 is 15 residues. Germline V gene sequence: CDR1 SGHDT, CDR2 YYEEEE. The J segment lost 1 base and the V segment lost 1 base, leaving 4 bases of the junction unmatched. DNA of the CDR3: TGTGCCAGCAGCTTGTACAGGGGTTGGAACACTGAAGCTTTCTTT. Its protein product is CASSLYRGWNTEAFF.

V and J are TRBV7-8 and TRBJ2-1; no reliable D call. V was pared by 7 bases and J by 0 bases, with 13 bases between. Germline lookup yields CDR1 SGHVS and CDR2 FQNEAQ. This CDR3 is 15 amino acids long. The CDR3 bases are TGTGCCAGCACCCTGACTTCCCGCTCCTACAATGAGCAGTTCTTC. It specifies CASTLTSRSYNEQFF.

This clone was observed a few times. The chain is built from TRBV5-6 and TRBJ1-2; D perhaps matches TRBD1 (5 bases). Germline lookup yields CDR1 SGHDT and CDR2 YYEEEE. The CDR3 is 14 residues long. Trimming pared 4 bases from V and 8 bases from J, leaving 18 bases between. CDR3 in DNA: TGTGCCAGCAGCCCCGGGGACTTCGGGGGAGGCTACACCTTC. This translates into CASSPGDFGGGYTF.

The V and J genes are TRBV7-6 and TRBJ2-7; 8 nucleotides line up with TRBD1. Looked up from germline, CDR1 is SGHVS and CDR2 is FNYEAQ. With V trimmed by 5 bases and J by 2 bases, 8 bases remained unmatched. The CDR3 totals 15 residues. CDR3: CASSRGTGLTYEQYF. The CDR3 bases are TGTGCCAGCAGCCGCGGGACAGGTTTAACCTACGAGCAGTACTTC.

In nucleotides, the CDR3 is TGTGCCAGCAGCCAAATCCCCGGGACAACGGTTACCTACGAGCAGTACTTC. This gives the protein CASSQIPGTTVTYEQYF. This chain uses TRBV6-2 or TRBV6-3 with TRBJ2-7, with D maybe TRBD1 (6 bases). This CDR3 is built from 17 residues. Trimming pared 6 bases from V and 2 bases from J, leaving 23 bases between. Germline V gives CDR1 MNHEY, CDR2 SVGEGT.

The V gene is TRBV5-8, the J gene TRBJ2-1, with 9 bases matching TRBD2. This CDR3 has 11 amino acids. The germline V gene has CDR1 SGHTS and CDR2 YDEGEE. J was trimmed by 9 bases and V by 7 bases; bases with no gene match: 2. The CDR3 region is CASFSGGEQFF. The CDR3 bases are TGTGCCAGCTTTAGCGGGGGTGAGCAGTTCTTC.